This TCR beta chain was captured in a study of blood T cell repertoires in COVID-19. Study as a whole: Sources were T cells, B-cell-depleted T cells, or PBMCs; the material itself was cDNA or gDNA.

In the source study's methods: Amplified reference gene primers provided the basis for estimating nucleated cell counts. The assay was immunoSEQ multiplex PCR, and TCRdb's table has in-frame clones only and misses some. D and trimming come from the DNA, and the V and J calls and clone size come from that table. The table shows about 160,000 clones, with under 90% occurring only once. Sequences were obtained from peripheral blood. This TCR was recovered from a woman aged 80 or over with acute or convalescent COVID-19.

CDR3 nucleotides: TGTGCCAGCAGAGGACGCCCAGAGCGGAATCAGCCCCAGCATTTT. Encoded protein: CASRGRPERNQPQHF. The chain uses TRBV6-5 and TRBJ1-5; no reliable D call. The CDR3 is made up of 15 amino acids. Looked up from germline, CDR1 is MNHEY and CDR2 is SVGAGI. V was cut by 6 bases and J by 4 bases, with 16 bases left in between.